A single T cell receptor (beta chain) is shown here with its context. Antigen: not known. This sample stems from a study of cytomegalovirus exposure and HLA in healthy donors. Germline lookup yields CDR1 SEHNR and CDR2 FQNEAQ (reference sequence). Trimming removed 4 bases at V and 2 bases at J, with 21 bases between. CDR3 length: 17 residues. With 60 Vbeta and 13 Jbeta primers, the PCR was carried out. Here immunoSEQ multiplex PCR was the method, and the copy in TCRdb shows in-frame clones only, minus some. The sample yields about 170,000 clones, approximately 78% seen once. Study conclusions and caveats: A later analysis showed HLA-associated TCR beta chains outstripping equally common others in clonal expansion. It was about 150 TCR beta chains that were listed as cytomegalovirus-associated. It was only CMV serostatus that was available as immune exposure information.

The specimen was PBMCs. The rearrangement uses TRBV7-9 and TRBJ2-7; D might be TRBD1 (6 bases). This receptor was taken from a woman younger than 30 in good health and CMV-seronegative. The chain's CDR3 is CASSSHPGTLVPYEQYF. Written as DNA, the CDR3 is TGTGCCAGCAGCTCCCACCCTGGGACACTGGTCCCCTACGAGCAGTACTTC. The full variable domain, completed using reference TRBV7-9 and TRBJ2-7, is DTGVSQNPRHKITKRGQNVTFRCDPISEHNRLYWYRQTLGQGPEFLTYFQNEAQLEKSRLLSDRFSAERPKGSFSTLEIQRTEQGDSAMYLCASSSHPGTLVPYEQYFGPGTRLTVT.